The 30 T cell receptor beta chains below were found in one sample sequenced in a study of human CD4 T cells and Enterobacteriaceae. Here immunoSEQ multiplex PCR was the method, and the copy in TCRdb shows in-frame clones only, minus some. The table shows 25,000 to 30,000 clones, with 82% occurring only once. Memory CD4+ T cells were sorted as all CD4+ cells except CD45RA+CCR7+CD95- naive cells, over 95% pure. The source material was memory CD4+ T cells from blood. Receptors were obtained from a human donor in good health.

In DNA form, the CDR3 reads TGTGCCAGCAGCTTGGGACAGGTGGAAGCTGGAAACACCATATATTTT. As protein: CASSLGQVEAGNTIYF. V is TRBV5-4 and J is TRBJ1-3; TRBD1 might be the D (6 bases). Deletions cut 0 bases from V and 2 bases from J, with 12 bases between. This CDR3 is 16 amino acids long. In germline, CDR1 is SGHNT, CDR2 YYREEE (reference sequence).

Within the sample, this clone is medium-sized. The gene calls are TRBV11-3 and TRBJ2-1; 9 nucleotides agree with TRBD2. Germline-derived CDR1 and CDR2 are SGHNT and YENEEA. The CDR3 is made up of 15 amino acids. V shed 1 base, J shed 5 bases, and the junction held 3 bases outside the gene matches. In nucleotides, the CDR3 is TGTGCCAGCAGCTTAGTAGCGGGGGCTAACAATGAGCAGTTCTTC. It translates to CASSLVAGANNEQFF.

CDR3 DNA sequence: TGCAGCGTTGAAGACCCAGGTGGTGAAGCTTTCTTT. The encoded protein is CSVEDPGGEAFF. The chain is built from TRBV29-1 and TRBJ1-1; D is ambiguous. V was pared by 0 bases and J by 7 bases, with 9 bases between. The length of the CDR3 is 12 residues. Per germline, CDR1 SQVTM and CDR2 ANQGSEA. Based on the CDR3 plus reference TRBV29-1 and TRBJ1-1, the full variable domain is SAVISQKPSRDICQRGTSLTIQCQVDSQVTMMFWYRQQPGQSLTLIATANQGSEATYESGFVIDKFPISRPNLTFSTLTVSNMSPEDSSIYLCSVEDPGGEAFFGQGTRLTVV.

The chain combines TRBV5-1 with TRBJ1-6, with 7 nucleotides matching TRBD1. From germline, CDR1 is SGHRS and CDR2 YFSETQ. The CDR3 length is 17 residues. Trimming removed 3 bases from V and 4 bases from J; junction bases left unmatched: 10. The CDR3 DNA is TGCGCCAGCAGCTCTGCAACCGGGACAGATTATAATTCACCCCTCCACTTT. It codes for CASSSATGTDYNSPLHF.

In nucleotides, the CDR3 is TGTGCCAGCAGTTGGGGAATGGGGCAGGGGAACACCGGGGAGCTGTTTTTT. Translated: CASSWGMGQGNTGELFF. The genes are TRBV28 and TRBJ2-2, with a possible D match to TRBD1 (5 bases). V was shortened by 4 bases and J by 1 base, with 16 bases between the two germline ends. CDR3 length equals 17 residues. Germline CDR1 MDHEN, CDR2 SYDVKM. The complete variable domain, with remaining parts taken from reference TRBV28 and TRBJ2-2, reads DVKVTQSSRYLVKRTGEKVFLECVQDMDHENMFWYRQDPGLGLRLIYFSYDVKMKEKGDIPEGYSVSREKKERFSLILESASTNQTSMYLCASSWGMGQGNTGELFFGEGSRLTVL.

Here the CDR3 DNA reads TGCGCCAGCAGCTTGGATAGCGGGAGGGACTTGTTTTTT. Translating it yields CASSLDSGRDLFF. The chain combines TRBV5-1 with TRBJ2-2; 11 positions agree with TRBD2. The CDR3 loop spans 13 amino acids. V was pared by 0 bases and J by 15 bases, with 4 bases of the junction left unmatched. In germline, CDR1 is SGHRS, CDR2 YFSETQ.

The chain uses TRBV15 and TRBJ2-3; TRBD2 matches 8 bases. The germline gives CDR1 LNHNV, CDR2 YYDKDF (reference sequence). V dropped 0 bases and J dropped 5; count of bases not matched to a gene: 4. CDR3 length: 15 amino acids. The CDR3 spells CATSRDPAGEDTQYF. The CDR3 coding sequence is TGTGCCACCAGCAGAGATCCAGCGGGAGAAGATACGCAGTATTTT.

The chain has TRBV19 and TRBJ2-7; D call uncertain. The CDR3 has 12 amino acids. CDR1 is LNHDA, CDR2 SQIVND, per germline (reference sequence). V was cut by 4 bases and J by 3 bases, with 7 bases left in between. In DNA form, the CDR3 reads TGTGCCAGTAGTACCCGGAGCTACGAGCAGTACTTC. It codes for CASSTRSYEQYF.

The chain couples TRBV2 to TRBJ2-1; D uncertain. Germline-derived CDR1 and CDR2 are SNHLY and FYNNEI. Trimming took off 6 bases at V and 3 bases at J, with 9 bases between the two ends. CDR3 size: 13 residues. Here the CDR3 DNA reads TGTGCCAGCAGGGGAACAGTCTACAATGAGCAGTTCTTC. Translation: CASRGTVYNEQFF.

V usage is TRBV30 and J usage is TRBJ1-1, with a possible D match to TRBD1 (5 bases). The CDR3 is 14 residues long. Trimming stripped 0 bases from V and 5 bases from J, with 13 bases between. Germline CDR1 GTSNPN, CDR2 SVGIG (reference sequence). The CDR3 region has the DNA TGTGCCTGGAGTGTACGGGACCGGGAGACTGAAGCTTTCTTT. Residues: CAWSVRDRETEAFF.

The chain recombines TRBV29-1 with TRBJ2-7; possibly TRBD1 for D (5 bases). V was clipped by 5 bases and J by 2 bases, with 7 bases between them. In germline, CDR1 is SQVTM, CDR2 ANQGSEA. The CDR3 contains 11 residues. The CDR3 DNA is TGCAGCGTTCAGACAGCCTACGAGCAGTACTTC. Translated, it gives CSVQTAYEQYF.

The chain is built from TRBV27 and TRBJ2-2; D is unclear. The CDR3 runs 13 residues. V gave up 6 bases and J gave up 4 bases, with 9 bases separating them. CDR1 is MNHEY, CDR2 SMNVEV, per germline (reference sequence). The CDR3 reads CASSLGRTGELFF. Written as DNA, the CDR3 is TGTGCCAGCAGCCTCGGTCGCACCGGGGAGCTGTTTTTT.

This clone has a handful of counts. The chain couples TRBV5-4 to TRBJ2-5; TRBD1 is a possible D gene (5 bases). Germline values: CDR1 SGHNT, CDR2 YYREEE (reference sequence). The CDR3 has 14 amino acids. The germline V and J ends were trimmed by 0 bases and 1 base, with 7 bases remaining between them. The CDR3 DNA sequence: TGTGCCAGCAGCTTGGTTCAGGGCCAAGAGACCCAGTACTTC. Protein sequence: CASSLVQGQETQYF.

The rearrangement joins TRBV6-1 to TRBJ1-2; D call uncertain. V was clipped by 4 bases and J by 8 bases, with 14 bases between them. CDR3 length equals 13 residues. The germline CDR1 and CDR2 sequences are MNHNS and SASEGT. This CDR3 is CASSVPDQKGYTF. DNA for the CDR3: TGTGCCAGCAGTGTCCCGGACCAGAAAGGCTACACCTTC.

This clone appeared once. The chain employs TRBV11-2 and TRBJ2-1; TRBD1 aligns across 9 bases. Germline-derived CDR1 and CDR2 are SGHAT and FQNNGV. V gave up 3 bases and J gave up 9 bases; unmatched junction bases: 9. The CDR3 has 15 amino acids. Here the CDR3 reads CASSFRTGVYGEQFF. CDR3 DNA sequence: TGTGCCAGCAGCTTTAGGACAGGGGTATACGGTGAGCAGTTCTTC.

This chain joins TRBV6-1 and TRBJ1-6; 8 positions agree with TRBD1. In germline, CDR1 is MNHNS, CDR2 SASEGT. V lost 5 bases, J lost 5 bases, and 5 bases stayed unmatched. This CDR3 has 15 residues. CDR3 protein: CASSLETGDNSPLHF. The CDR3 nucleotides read TGTGCCAGCAGTCTAGAGACAGGGGATAATTCACCCCTCCACTTT.

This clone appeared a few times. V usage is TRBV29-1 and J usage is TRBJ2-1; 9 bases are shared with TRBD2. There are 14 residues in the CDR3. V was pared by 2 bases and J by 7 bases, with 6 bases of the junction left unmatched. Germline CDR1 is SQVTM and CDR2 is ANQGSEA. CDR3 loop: CSVEKAGGGNEQFF. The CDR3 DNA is TGCAGCGTTGAAAAAGCGGGAGGTGGGAATGAGCAGTTCTTC.

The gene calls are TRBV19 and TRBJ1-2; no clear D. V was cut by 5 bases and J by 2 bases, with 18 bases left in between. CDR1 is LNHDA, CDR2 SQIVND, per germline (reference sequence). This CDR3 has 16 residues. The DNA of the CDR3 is TGTGCCAGTAGTCCCCTCCTGGTGGCGGGGAACTATGGCTACACCTTC. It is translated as CASSPLLVAGNYGYTF.

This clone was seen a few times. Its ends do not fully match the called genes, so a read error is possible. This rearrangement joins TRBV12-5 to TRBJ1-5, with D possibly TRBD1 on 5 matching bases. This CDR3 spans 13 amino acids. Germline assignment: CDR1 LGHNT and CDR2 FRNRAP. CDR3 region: CASGLGENQPQHF. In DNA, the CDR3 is TGTGCTAGTGGCTTGGGGGAGAATCAGCCCCAGCATTTT.

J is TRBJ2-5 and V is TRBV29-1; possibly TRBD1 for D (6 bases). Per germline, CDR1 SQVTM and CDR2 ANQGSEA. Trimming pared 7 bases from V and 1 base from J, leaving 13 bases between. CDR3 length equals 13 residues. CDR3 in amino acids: CSGAWTVQETQYF. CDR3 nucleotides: TGCAGCGGGGCCTGGACAGTCCAAGAGACCCAGTACTTC.

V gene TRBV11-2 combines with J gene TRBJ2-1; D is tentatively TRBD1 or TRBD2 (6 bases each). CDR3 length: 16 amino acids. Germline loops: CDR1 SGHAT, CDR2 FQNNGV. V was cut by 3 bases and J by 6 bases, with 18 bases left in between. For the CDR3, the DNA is TGTGCCAGCAGCTTCAGTAGGGGGGCGCATGGCAATGAGCAGTTCTTC. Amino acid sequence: CASSFSRGAHGNEQFF.

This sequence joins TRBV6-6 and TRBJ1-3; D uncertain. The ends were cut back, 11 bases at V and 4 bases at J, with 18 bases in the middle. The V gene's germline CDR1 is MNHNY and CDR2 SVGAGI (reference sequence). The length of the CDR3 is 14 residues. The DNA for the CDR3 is TGTGCCGTCTCGCCGCAATCGGGGGGAAACACCATATATTTT. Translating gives CAVSPQSGGNTIYF.

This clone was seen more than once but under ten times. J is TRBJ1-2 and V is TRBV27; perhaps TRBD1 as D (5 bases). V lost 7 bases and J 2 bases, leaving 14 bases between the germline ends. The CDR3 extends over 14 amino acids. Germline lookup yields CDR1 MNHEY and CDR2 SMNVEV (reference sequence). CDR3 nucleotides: TGTGCCAGCAAAATGGGCACAGGCAACTATGGCTACACCTTC. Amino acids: CASKMGTGNYGYTF.

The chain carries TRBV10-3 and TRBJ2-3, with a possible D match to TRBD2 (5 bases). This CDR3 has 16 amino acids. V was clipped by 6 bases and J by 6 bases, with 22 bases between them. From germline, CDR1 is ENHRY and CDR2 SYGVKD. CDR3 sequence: CAIRNEIGISGDTQYF. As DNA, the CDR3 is TGTGCCATCAGAAATGAAATAGGGATCAGCGGTGATACGCAGTATTTT.

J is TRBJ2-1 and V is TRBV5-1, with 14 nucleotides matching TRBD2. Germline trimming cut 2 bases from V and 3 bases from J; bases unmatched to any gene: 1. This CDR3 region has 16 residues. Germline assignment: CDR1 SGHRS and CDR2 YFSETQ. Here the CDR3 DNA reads TGCGCCAGCAGCTTAGGACTAGCGGGAGGCTACAATGAGCAGTTCTTC. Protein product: CASSLGLAGGYNEQFF.

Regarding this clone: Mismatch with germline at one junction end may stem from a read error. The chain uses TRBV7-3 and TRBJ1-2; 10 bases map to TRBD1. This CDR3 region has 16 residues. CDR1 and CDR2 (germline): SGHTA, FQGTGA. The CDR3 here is CASSITGTGANYGYTF. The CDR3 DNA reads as TGTGCCAGCAGCATAACCGGGACAGGGGCTAACTATGGCTACACCTTC.

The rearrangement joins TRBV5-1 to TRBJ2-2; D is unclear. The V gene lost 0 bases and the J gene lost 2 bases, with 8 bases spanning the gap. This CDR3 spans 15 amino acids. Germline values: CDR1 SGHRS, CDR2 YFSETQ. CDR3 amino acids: CASSLGAANTGELFF. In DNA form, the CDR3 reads TGCGCCAGCAGCTTGGGCGCAGCTAACACCGGGGAGCTGTTTTTT.

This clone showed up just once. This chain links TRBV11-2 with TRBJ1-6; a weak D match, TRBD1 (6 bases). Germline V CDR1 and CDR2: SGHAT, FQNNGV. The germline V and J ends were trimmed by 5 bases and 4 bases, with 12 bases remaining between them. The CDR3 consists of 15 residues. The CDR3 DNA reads TGTGCCAGCAGCCTGACAGGATTATATAATTCACCCCTCCACTTT. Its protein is CASSLTGLYNSPLHF.

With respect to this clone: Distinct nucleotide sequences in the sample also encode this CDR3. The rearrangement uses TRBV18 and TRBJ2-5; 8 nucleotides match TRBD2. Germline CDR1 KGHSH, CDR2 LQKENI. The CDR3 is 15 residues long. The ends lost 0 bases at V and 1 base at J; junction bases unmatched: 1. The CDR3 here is CASSPPSGTQETQYF. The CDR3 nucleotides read TGTGCCAGCTCACCACCTAGCGGGACCCAAGAGACCCAGTACTTC.

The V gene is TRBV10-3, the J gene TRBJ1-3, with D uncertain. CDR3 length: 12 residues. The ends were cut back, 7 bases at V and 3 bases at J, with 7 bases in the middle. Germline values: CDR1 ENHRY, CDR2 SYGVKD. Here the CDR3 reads CAIKTYGNTIYF. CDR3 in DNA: TGTGCCATCAAGACGTATGGAAACACCATATATTTT.